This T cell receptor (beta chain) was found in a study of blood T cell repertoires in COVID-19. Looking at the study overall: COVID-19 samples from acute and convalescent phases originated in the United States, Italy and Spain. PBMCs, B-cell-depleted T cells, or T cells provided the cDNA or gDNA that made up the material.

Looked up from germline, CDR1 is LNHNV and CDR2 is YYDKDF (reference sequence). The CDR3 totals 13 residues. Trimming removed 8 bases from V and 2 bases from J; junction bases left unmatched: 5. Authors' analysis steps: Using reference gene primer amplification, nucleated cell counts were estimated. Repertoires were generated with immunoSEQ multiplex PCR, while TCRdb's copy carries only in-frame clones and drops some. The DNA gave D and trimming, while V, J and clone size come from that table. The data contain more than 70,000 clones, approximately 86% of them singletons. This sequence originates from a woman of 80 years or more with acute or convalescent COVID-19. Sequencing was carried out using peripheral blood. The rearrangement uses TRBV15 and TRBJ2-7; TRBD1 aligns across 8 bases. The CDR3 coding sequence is TGTGCCACCGGGACAGGAAGAACCTACGAGCAGTACTTC. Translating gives CATGTGRTYEQYF.